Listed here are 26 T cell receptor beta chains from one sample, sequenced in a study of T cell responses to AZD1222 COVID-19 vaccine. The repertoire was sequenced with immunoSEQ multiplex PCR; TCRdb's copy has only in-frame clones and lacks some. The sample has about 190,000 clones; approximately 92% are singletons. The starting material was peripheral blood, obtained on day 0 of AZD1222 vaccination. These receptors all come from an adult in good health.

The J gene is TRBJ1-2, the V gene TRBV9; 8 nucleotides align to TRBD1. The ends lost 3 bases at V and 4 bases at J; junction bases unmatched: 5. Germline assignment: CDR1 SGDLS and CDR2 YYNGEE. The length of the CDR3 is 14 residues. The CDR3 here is CASSARTGLYGYTF. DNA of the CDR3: TGTGCCAGCAGCGCCCGGACAGGGCTCTATGGCTACACCTTC.

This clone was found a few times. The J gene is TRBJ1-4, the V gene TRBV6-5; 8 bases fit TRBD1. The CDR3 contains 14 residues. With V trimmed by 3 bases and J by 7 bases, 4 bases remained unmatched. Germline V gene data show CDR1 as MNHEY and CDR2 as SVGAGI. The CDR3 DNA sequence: TGTGCCAGCAGTTATATGACAGGGGTTGAAAAACTGTTTTTT. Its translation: CASSYMTGVEKLFF.

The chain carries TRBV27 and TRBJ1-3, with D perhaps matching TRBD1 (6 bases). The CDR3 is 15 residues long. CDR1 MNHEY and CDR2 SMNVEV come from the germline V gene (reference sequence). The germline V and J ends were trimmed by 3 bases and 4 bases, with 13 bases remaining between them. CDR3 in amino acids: CASSLRGATGNTIYF. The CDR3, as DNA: TGTGCCAGCAGTTTGCGGGGGGCGACCGGAAACACCATATATTTT.

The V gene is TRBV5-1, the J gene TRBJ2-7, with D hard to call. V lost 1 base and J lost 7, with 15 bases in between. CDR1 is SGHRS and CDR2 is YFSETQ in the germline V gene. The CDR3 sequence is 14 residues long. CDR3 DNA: TGCGCCAGCAGCTTGTTTAGTGAGGTACAGGAGCAGTACTTC. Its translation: CASSLFSEVQEQYF.

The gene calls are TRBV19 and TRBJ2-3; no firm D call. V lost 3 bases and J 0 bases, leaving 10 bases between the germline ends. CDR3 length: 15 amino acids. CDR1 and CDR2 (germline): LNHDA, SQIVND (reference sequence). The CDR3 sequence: CASSIQGKSTDTQYF. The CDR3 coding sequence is TGTGCCAGTAGTATCCAAGGGAAAAGCACAGATACGCAGTATTTT.

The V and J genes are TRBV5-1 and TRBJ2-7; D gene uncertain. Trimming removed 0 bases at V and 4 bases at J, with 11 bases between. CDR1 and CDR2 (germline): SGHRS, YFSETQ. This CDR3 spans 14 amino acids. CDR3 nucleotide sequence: TGCGCCAGCAGCTTGGAACCCGAGATTTACGAGCAGTACTTC. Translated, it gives CASSLEPEIYEQYF.

The CDR3 region is CASSQRRDGYGYTF. In DNA form, the CDR3 reads TGTGCCAGCAGCCAAAGGAGGGATGGCTATGGCTACACCTTC. V gene TRBV16 combines with J gene TRBJ1-2, with D unresolved. In germline, CDR1 is KGHSY, CDR2 FQNENV. The CDR3 runs 14 residues. The V end was cut by 2 bases, the J end by 4 bases, with 11 bases between.

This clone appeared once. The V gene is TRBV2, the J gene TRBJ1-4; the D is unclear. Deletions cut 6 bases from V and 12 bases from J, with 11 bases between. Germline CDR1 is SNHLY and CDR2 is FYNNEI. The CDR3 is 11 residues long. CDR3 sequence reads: CASSREWELFF. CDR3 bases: TGTGCCAGCAGCAGAGAGTGGGAACTGTTTTTT. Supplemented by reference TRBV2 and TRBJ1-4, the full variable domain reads EPEVTQTPSHQVTQMGQEVILRCVPISNHLYFYWYRQILGQKVEFLVSFYNNEISEKSEIFDDQFSVERPDGSNFTLKIRSTKLEDSAMYFCASSREWELFFGSGTQLSVL.

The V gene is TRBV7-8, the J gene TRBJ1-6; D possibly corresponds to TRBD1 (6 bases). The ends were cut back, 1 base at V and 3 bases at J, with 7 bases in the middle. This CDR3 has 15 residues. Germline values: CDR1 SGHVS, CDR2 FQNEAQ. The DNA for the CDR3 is TGTGCCAGCAGCTTAGAGGACAGCTATAATTCACCCCTCCACTTT. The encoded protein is CASSLEDSYNSPLHF.

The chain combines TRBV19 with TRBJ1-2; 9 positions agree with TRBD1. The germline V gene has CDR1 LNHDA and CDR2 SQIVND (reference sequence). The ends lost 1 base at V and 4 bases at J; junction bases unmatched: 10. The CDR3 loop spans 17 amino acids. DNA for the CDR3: TGTGCCAGTAGTATAGGGGGGACAGGGCTAACCCCCTATGGCTACACCTTC. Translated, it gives CASSIGGTGLTPYGYTF.

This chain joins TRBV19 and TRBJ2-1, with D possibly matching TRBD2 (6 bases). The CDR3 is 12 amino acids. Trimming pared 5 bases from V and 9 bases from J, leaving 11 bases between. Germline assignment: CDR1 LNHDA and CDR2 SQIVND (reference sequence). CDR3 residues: CASSPTGGEQFF. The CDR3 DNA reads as TGTGCCAGTAGTCCCACCGGGGGTGAGCAGTTCTTC.

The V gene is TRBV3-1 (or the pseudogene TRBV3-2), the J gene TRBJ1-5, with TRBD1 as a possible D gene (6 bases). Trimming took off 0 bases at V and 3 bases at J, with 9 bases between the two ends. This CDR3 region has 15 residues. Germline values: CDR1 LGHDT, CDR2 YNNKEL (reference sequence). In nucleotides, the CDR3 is TGTGCCAGCAGCCAAGACGCAGGGGTCAATCAGCCCCAGCATTTT. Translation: CASSQDAGVNQPQHF.

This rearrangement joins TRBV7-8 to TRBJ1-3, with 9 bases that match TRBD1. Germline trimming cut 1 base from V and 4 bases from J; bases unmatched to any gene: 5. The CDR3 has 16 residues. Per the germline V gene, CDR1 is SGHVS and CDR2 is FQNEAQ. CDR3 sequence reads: CASSLVTGGEGNTIYF. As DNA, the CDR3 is TGTGCCAGCAGCTTAGTCACAGGGGGCGAGGGAAACACCATATATTTT.

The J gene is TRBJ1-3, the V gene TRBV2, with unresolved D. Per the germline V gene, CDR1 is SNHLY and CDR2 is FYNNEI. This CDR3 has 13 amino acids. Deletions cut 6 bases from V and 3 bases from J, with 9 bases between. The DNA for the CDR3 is TGTGCCAGCAGGTCACTTCGTGGAAACACCATATATTTT. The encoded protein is CASRSLRGNTIYF.

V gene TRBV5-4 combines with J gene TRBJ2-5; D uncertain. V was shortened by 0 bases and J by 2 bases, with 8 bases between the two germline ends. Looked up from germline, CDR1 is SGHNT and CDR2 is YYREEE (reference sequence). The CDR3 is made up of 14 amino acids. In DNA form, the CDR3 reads TGTGCCAGCAGCTTGGTAGTAGGGCAAGAGACCCAGTACTTC. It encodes CASSLVVGQETQYF.

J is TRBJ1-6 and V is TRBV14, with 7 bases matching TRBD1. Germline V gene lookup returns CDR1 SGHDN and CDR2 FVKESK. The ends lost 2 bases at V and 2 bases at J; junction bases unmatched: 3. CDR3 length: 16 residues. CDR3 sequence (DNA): TGTGCCAGCAGCCAAAACAGGGGAGCCTATAATTCACCCCTCCACTTT. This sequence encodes CASSQNRGAYNSPLHF.

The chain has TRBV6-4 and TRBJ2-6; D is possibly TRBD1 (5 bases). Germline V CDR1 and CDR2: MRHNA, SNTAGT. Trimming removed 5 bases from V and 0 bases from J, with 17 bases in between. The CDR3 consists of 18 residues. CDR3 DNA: TGTGCCAGCAGTAGGGGTTTGGTGGTTGGCTCTGGGGCCAACGTCCTGACTTTC. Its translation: CASSRGLVVGSGANVLTF.

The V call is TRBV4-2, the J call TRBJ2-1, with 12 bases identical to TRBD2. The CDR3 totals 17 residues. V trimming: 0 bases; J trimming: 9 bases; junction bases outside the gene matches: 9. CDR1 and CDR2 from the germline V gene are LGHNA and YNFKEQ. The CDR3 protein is CASSQDLASGGAGEQFF. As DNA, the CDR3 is TGTGCCAGCAGCCAAGATCTCGCTAGCGGGGGGGCTGGTGAGCAGTTCTTC.

The CDR3 region has the DNA TGTGCCAGCAGTTACTCGCGAGCTGCAGCCACCGGCTACACCTTC. It encodes CASSYSRAAATGYTF. J is TRBJ1-2 and V is TRBV6-5; D is unresolved. CDR1 and CDR2 (germline): MNHEY, SVGAGI. CDR3 length: 15 residues. The V gene lost 0 bases and the J gene lost 8 bases, with 16 bases spanning the gap.

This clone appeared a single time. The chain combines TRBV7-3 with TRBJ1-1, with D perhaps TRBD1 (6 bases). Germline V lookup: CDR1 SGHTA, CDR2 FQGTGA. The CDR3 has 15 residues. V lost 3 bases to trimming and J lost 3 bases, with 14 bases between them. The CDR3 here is CASSFLGTRDTEAFF. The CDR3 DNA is TGTGCCAGCAGCTTCCTCGGGACAAGGGACACTGAAGCTTTCTTT.

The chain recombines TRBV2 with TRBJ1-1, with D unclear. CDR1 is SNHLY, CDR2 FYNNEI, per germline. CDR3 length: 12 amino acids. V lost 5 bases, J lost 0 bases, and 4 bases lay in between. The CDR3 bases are TGTGCCAGCAGTTACGTGAACACTGAAGCTTTCTTT. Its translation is CASSYVNTEAFF.

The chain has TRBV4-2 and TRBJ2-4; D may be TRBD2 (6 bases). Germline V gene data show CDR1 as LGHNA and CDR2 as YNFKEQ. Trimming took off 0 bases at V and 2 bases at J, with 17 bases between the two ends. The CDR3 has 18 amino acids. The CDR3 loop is CASSQEGLAAETKNIQYF. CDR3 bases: TGTGCCAGCAGCCAAGAGGGATTAGCGGCGGAGACCAAAAACATTCAGTACTTC.

Here the CDR3 reads CASGNLAVEPLHF. The CDR3 DNA follows: TGTGCCAGCGGTAATCTGGCAGTCGAGCCCCTCCACTTT. The chain employs TRBV12-3 or TRBV12-4 and TRBJ1-6; D is uncertain. Trimming removed 8 bases from V and 13 bases from J, with 18 bases in between. The CDR3 totals 13 residues.

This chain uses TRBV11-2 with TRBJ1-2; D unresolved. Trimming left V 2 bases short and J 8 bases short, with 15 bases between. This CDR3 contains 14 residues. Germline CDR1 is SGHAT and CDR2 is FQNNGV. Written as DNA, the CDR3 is TGTGCCAGCAGCTTACGGGGAATAGGAGAAGGCTACACCTTC. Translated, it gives CASSLRGIGEGYTF. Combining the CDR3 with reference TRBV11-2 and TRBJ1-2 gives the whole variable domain EAGVAQSPRYKIIEKRQSVAFWCNPISGHATLYWYQQILGQGPKLLIQFQNNGVVDDSQLPKDRFSAERLKGVDSTLKIQPAKLEDSAVYLCASSLRGIGEGYTFGSGTRLTVV.

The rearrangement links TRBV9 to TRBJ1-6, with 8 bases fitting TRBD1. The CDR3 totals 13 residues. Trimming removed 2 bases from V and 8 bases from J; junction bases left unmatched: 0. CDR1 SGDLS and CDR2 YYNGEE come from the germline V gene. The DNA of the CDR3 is TGTGCCAGCAGCGTGACAGGGGATTCACCCCTCCACTTT. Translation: CASSVTGDSPLHF.

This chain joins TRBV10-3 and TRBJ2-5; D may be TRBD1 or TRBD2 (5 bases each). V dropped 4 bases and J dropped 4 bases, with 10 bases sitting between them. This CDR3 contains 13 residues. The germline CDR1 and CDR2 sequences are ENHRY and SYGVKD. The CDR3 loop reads CAISAGARETQYF. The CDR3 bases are TGTGCCATCAGTGCCGGGGCGAGAGAGACCCAGTACTTC.